This T cell receptor (beta chain) stems from a study of T cell repertoires in cytomegalovirus infection (dated by TCRdb to the late 2010s). Study-wide context: Recently identified HLA-C-restricted CMV epitopes, whose presentation resists viral immunomodulation, were targeted by peptide stimulations together with well-studied HLA-B-restricted epitopes. Donor HLA type was relevant to the analysis, as public TCR beta signatures indicated carriage of CMV infection together with the matching HLA type. What the study reported, not specific to this receptor: The ex vivo response was dominated by HLA-C-restricted CMV-specific TCR beta clonotypes, which also provided the single most frequent clonotype in two of eight donors. In both this cohort and an independent roughly 350-donor cohort, the cumulative frequency of public TCR beta family members distinguished carriers of CMV infection plus the relevant HLA type.

V is cut back by 0 bases and J by 4 bases, with 7 bases in the junction unmatched. The CDR3 covers 15 residues, taking in both the cysteine and the phenylalanine. Just the 45-base CDR3 DNA is kept, in frame starting at base 1. CDR1 and CDR2 were assigned from the germline V gene (reference sequence) as DFQATT and SNEGSKA. This sample was sequenced with an Illumina HiSeq 1500. The public reads were reprocessed in TCRdb via fastp at Q25 and MiXCR, keeping in-frame beta chains. Every distinct CDR3 protein forms one entry, paired with its most common genes and DNA. The sample table records approximately 1,000,000 distinct CDR3 sequences; under 40% of these occur just once. Of the sample, about an eighth falls within the top ten clones. Notes on this clonotype: This receptor's antigen is unknown. No base quality values were provided; no much bigger clone lies one nucleotide off.

In the paper's terms, the treatment or condition label means: in vitro stimulation with specific CMV peptide epitopes to enrich CMV-specific T cells. In this chain, TRBV20-1 is recombined with TRBJ2-7; TRBD2 lines up with 9 middle nucleotides. Sequenced here: cultured CD8+ T cells from PBMCs, sampled from culture after CMV antigen stimulation. This receptor was taken from a human donor in good health (CMV status not recorded). Some clones in this sample may be carry-over from other donors' samples. The DNA sequence is given as TGCAGTGCTAGAGATCGGGCTAGCGGGGTGTACGAGCAGTACTTC. It translates to CSARDRASGVYEQYF.